This T cell receptor beta chain was recovered during a study of T cell responses to AZD1222 COVID-19 vaccine. Findings of the study overall: The repertoires were collected only after the peak T cell response. The study found Spike-specific TCR breadth and depth rose after two AZD1222 doses.

V shed 2 bases and J shed 6 bases, with 13 bases lying between them. CDR1 is GTSNPN, CDR2 SVGIG, per germline (reference sequence). CDR3 length equals 13 residues. A note on this clone: The antigen remains undetermined.

Sequencing used immunoSEQ multiplex PCR; TCRdb keeps in-frame clones, though not all of them. The table lists about 120,000 clones, more than 85% of them singletons, with about 3% in the top ten. This TCR came from an adult who received the AZD1222 COVID-19 vaccine. Sequenced material: peripheral blood, taken 28 days after the second AZD1222 dose. The chain uses TRBV30 and TRBJ1-2; no firm D call. The CDR3 DNA sequence: TGTGCCTGGAGTCCCCTCTCGACGCATGGCTACACCTTC. This gives the protein CAWSPLSTHGYTF.